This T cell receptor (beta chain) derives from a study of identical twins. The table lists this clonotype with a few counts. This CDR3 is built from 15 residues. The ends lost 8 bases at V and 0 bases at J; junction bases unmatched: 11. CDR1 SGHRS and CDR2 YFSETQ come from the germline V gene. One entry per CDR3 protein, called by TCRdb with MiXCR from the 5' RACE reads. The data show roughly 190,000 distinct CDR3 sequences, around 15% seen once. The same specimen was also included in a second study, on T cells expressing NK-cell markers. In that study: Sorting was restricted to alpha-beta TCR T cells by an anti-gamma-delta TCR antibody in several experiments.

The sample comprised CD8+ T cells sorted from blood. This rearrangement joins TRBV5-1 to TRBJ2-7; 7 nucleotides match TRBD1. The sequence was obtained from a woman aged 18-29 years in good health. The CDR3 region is CARQQDRFASYEQYF. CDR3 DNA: TGCGCCAGACAACAGGACAGGTTTGCCTCCTACGAGCAGTACTTC. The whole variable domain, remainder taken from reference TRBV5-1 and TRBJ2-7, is KAGVTQTPRYLIKTRGQQVTLSCSPISGHRSVSWYQQTPGQGLQFLFEYFSETQRNKGNFPGRFSGRQFSNSRSEMNVSTLELGDSALYLCARQQDRFASYEQYFGPGTRLTVT.